The 10 T cell receptor beta chains given below trace back to one sample, sequenced in a study of T cells in Graves' hyperthyroidism and ophthalmopathy. TCR beta CDR3 sequences were amplified from RNA transcripts. First-round RT-PCR with HTBI primers amplified the TCR CDR3 region. TCRdb processed the multiplex PCR reads anew with MiXCR; each CDR3 protein has one entry. The profile shows approximately 600,000 distinct CDR3 sequences, approximately 15% of them singletons. The specimen sequenced was blood. The receptors shown here come from a woman in her twenties or thirties with Graves' hyperthyroidism that later progressed to Graves' ophthalmopathy.

The gene calls are TRBV6-2 or TRBV6-3 and TRBJ2-2, with 7 bases lining up with TRBD2. In germline, CDR1 is MNHEY, CDR2 SVGEGT. This CDR3 region has 16 residues. J lost 0 bases, V lost 5 bases, and 6 bases had no gene match. For the CDR3, the DNA is TGTGCCAGCAGTAAGGTAGCGGGCGCGAACACCGGGGAGCTGTTTTTT. Its protein is CASSKVAGANTGELFF.

Comments on this clonotype: One end of the junction fails to match germline, which may point to a read error. The chain links TRBV5-1 to TRBJ2-5; D is perhaps TRBD2 (6 bases). Germline loops: CDR1 SGHRS, CDR2 YFSETQ. The CDR3 has 16 amino acids. The CDR3 loop reads CASSLSGGTLQEAQYF. CDR3 DNA sequence: TGCGCCAGCAGCTTGAGTGGAGGGACCCTCCAAGAGGCCCAGTACTTC.

This clonotype was observed many times. The rearrangement joins TRBV28 to TRBJ2-1; D ambiguous. The CDR3 sequence is 15 residues long. V dropped 1 base and J dropped 2 bases, with 9 bases sitting between them. The V gene's germline CDR1 is MDHEN and CDR2 SYDVKM. Here the CDR3 DNA reads TGTGCCAGCAGTTTATCCCCCGGCCCCTACAATGAGCAGTTCTTC. It yields the protein CASSLSPGPYNEQFF.

This clonotype was detected ten times or more. This rearrangement joins TRBV12-3 or TRBV12-4 to TRBJ1-6; no reliable D call. This CDR3 spans 11 amino acids. V lost 6 bases to trimming and J lost 7 bases, with 4 bases between them. The CDR3 sequence: CASSQNSPLHF. The CDR3 DNA reads TGTGCCAGCAGCCAGAATTCACCCCTCCACTTT.

To note about this clonotype: A much larger clone is a single base away; this may be a read error. The CDR3 is CASSPAYMTPWGNTEAFF. The CDR3 bases are TGTGCCAGCAGCCCAGCCTATATGACCCCCTGGGGGAACACTGAAGCTTTCTTT. The rearrangement joins TRBV3-1 to TRBJ1-1; D not certain. CDR1 is LGHDT and CDR2 is YNNKEL in the germline V gene (reference sequence). V shed 4 bases and J shed 1 base, with 22 bases lying between them. This CDR3 is 18 amino acids long.

The sample holds many counts of this clonotype. The chain carries TRBV27 and TRBJ1-5, with D possibly matching TRBD1 (5 bases). The CDR3 spans 16 residues. Trimming removed 5 bases from V and 4 bases from J, with 18 bases in between. Germline V gene data show CDR1 as MNHEY and CDR2 as SMNVEV (reference sequence). CDR3 coding DNA: TGTGCCAGCAGTCTCAGATCCGGGACCGTGAATCAGCCCCAGCATTTT. Protein: CASSLRSGTVNQPQHF.

This clonotype was seen repeatedly, ten times or more. The J gene is TRBJ2-3, the V gene TRBV6-1, with 7 bases matching TRBD1. The V gene's germline CDR1 is MNHNS and CDR2 SASEGT. This CDR3 comprises 19 residues. The ends lost 0 bases at V and 1 base at J; junction bases unmatched: 13. For the CDR3, the DNA is TGTGCCAGCAGTGAAGCGCCGAATTTTGGGACAGACCGCACAGATACGCAGTATTTT. It translates to CASSEAPNFGTDRTDTQYF.

This clonotype was counted many times. This sequence joins TRBV29-1 and TRBJ2-7, with D possibly being TRBD1 (5 bases). Trimming took off 7 bases at V and 0 bases at J, with 10 bases between the two ends. The CDR3 runs to 12 residues. Per the germline V gene, CDR1 is SQVTM and CDR2 is ANQGSEA. This CDR3 reads CSGGDSSYEQYF. The CDR3 DNA sequence: TGCAGCGGAGGAGACAGCTCCTACGAGCAGTACTTC.

In this sample, this clonotype turned up a few times. The chain links TRBV28 to TRBJ2-7; 8 bases map to TRBD1. Looked up from germline, CDR1 is MDHEN and CDR2 is SYDVKM. The CDR3 runs 16 residues. Trimming took 5 bases from V and 1 from J; bases not matched to a gene: 10. CDR3 in DNA: TGTGCCAGCAGTACCGACAGGGGCGCGATATCCTACGAGCAGTACTTC. This sequence encodes CASSTDRGAISYEQYF.

The rearrangement uses TRBV19 and TRBJ1-1; tentatively, D is TRBD1 (5 bases). CDR1 and CDR2 (germline): LNHDA, SQIVND (reference sequence). V lost 3 bases, J lost 1 base, and 12 bases lay in between. The CDR3 is made up of 15 amino acids. Here the CDR3 reads CASSIDPGENTEAFF. The CDR3 DNA reads as TGTGCCAGTAGTATTGATCCGGGGGAGAACACTGAAGCTTTCTTT.